This paragraph covers one T cell receptor beta chain sequence. Its antigen is currently unknown. CD45RO-negative cells were positively selected for CCR7, leaving out terminally differentiated effector memory CD45RA+ cells. The healthy adult donors were HIV-negative and reported no recent acute infections or vaccinations. This record belongs to a study of shared clonotypes between healthy human individuals. Regarding the study as a whole: Across subsets, estimated richness was generally greater for naive than for memory populations.

In the original processing: ImmunoSEQ sequences covered only the junction and lacked quality scores; filtering therefore differed. TCRdb's table, derived via immunoSEQ multiplex PCR, lists solely in-frame clones and lacks some. V and J calls and clone size are copied from that table; D and trimming were computed from the DNA. Of some 630,000 clones listed, roughly 96% are singletons. The sample consisted of naive CD8+ T cells sorted from blood. The source is a woman between 25 and 40 years old in good health.

The chain's CDR3 is CATYGSWEGVGRETQYF. For the CDR3, the DNA is TGTGCCACCTATGGGTCTTGGGAGGGAGTCGGGAGAGAGACCCAGTACTTC. The V and J genes are TRBV19 and TRBJ2-5; 7 bases fit TRBD2. Per the germline V gene, CDR1 is LNHDA and CDR2 is SQIVND (reference sequence). V lost 10 bases, J lost 4 bases, and 21 bases stayed unmatched. This CDR3 region has 17 residues.